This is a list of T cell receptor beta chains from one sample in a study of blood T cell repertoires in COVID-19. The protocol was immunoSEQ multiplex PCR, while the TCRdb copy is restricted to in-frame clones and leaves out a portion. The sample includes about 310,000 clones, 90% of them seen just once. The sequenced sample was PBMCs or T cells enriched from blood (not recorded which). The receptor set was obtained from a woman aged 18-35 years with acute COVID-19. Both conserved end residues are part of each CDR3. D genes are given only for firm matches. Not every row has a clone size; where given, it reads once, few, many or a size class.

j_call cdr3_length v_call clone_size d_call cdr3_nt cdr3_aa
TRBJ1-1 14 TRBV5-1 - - TGCGCCAGCAGCATGGATATCCGGAACACTGAAGCTTTCTTT CASSMDIRNTEAFF
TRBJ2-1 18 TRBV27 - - TGTGCCAGCAGTTTCGTTGGCCAGGCCCTGACGATCTACAATGAGCAGTTCTTC CASSFVGQALTIYNEQFF
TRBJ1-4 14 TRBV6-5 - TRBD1 TGTGCCAGCAATCGACAGGGCCAGAATGAAAAACTGTTTTTT CASNRQGQNEKLFF
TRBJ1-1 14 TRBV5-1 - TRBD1 TGCGCCAGCCGACAGGGAAGCGGGCACACTGAAGCTTTCTTT CASRQGSGHTEAFF
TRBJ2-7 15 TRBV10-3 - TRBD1 TGTGCCATCAGTGCCCCCTCAAGGACAGGCTACGAGCAGTACTTC CAISAPSRTGYEQYF
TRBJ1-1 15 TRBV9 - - TGTGCCAGCAGCCCCCGAGCTGGGGCGCACACTGAAGCTTTCTTT CASSPRAGAHTEAFF
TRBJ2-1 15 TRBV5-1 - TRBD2 TGCGCCAGCAGCTTGGCCCCTTTCAGCGGGAACGAGCAGTTCTTC CASSLAPFSGNEQFF
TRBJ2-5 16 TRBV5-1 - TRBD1 TGCGCCAGCAGCTTCGGGACAGGGACGTATGAAGAGACCCAGTACTTC CASSFGTGTYEETQYF
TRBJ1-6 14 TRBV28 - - TGTGCCAGCAGCAGAGGCCGGGGTAATTCACCCCTCCACTTT CASSRGRGNSPLHF
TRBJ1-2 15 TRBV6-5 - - TGTGCCAGCAGTTACTCGTCGGGGGGGGACTATGGCTACACCTTC CASSYSSGGDYGYTF
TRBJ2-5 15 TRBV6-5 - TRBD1 TGTGCCAGCAAGGGAGACAGGGGACACCAAGAGACCCAGTACTTC CASKGDRGHQETQYF
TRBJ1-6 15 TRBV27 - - TGTGCCAGCAGTTTTCGGGGAAAGAGTAATTCACCCCTCCACTTT CASSFRGKSNSPLHF
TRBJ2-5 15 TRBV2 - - TGTGCCAGCAGTCCCGGGGGAGCGGTTCAAGAGACCCAGTACTTC CASSPGGAVQETQYF
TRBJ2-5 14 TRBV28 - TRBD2 TGTGCCAGCAGCAAAACTAGCGGCCAAGGGAGGGAGTACTTC CASSKTSGQGREYF
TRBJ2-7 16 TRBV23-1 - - TGCGCCAGCAGTCAATCGAGGGGCAGGGGAACAGGCGAGCAGTACTTC CASSQSRGRGTGEQYF
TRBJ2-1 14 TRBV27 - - TGTGCCAGCAGTCTCAGTATGCCCTACAATGAGCAGTTCTTC CASSLSMPYNEQFF
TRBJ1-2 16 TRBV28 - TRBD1 TGTGCCAGCAGTTATCCCAGGACAGGGGGCCCTTTGGGCTACACCTTC CASSYPRTGGPLGYTF
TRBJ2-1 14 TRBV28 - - TGTGCCAGCGGAGGGGACAGTCTATACAATGAGCAGTTCTTC CASGGDSLYNEQFF
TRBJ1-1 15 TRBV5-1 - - TGCGCCAGCAGCTTGTACGGAGCGATGAACACTGAAGCTTTCTTT CASSLYGAMNTEAFF
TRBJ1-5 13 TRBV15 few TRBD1 TGTGCCACCAGCAGACACAGGGGAGAGCCCCAGCATTTT CATSRHRGEPQHF
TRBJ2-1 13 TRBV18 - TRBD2 TGTGCCAGCTCACCACCCGGGAGGAATGAGCAGTTCTTC CASSPPGRNEQFF
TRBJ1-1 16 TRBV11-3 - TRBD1 TGTGCCAGCAGCTCGGTGTGGACAGGGGAGAACACTGAAGCTTTCTTT CASSSVWTGENTEAFF
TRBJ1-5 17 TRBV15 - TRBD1 TGTGCCACCAGCAGAGTTCCTTGGCAGGGGGCTGATCAGCCCCAGCATTTT CATSRVPWQGADQPQHF
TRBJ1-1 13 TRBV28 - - TGTGCCAGCAGTCCAACAGTGAACACTGAAGCTTTCTTT CASSPTVNTEAFF
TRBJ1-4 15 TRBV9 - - TGTGCCAGCAGCGTAGCAACAGGGACTAATGAAAAACTGTTTTTT CASSVATGTNEKLFF
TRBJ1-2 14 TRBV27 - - TGTGCCAGCAGTTTGTCGATTCCAGGGGCCGGCTACACCTTC CASSLSIPGAGYTF
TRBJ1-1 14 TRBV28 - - TGTGCCAGCAACCTGGGGGGGGCTTACACTGAAGCTTTCTTT CASNLGGAYTEAFF
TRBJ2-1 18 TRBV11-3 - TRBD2 TGTGCCAGCAGCTCCATGGGGGGTGCGGGAGTCCCGGGAAATGAGCAGTTCTTC CASSSMGGAGVPGNEQFF
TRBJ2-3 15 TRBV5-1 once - TGCGCCAGCAGCTTGGTGGCAGGGGGCACAGATACGCAGTATTTT CASSLVAGGTDTQYF
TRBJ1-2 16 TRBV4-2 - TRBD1 TGTGCCAGCAGCCGGGTAGGGACAGGGTTTTTAGGTGGCTACACCTTC CASSRVGTGFLGGYTF
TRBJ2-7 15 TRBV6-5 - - TGTGCCAGCAACCCCCGGAGCGAGAAGACCTACGAGCAGTACTTC CASNPRSEKTYEQYF
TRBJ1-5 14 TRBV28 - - TGTGCCAGCAGGTCAGGGGCTAGCAATCAGCCCCAGCATTTT CASRSGASNQPQHF
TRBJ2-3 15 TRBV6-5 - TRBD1 TGTGCCAGCAGCGTGGGACAGGGGGCGTCAGATACGCAGTATTTT CASSVGQGASDTQYF
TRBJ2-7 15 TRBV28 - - TGTGCCAGCAGTACATCATCTCTAGAGGGCGAGGAGCAGTACTTC CASSTSSLEGEEQYF
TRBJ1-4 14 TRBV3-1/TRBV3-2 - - TGTGCCAGCAGCCTCACAGGGCTGGGAGAAAAACTGTTTTTT CASSLTGLGEKLFF